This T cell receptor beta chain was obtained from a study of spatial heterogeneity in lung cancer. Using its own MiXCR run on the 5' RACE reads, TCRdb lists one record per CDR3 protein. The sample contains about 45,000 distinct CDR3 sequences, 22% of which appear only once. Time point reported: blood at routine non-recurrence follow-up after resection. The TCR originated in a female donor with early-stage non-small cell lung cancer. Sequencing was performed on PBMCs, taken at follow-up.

CDR3 region: CASSRDGTANTEAFF. The CDR3 nucleotides read TGTGCCAGCAGCCGGGACGGGACAGCCAACACTGAAGCTTTCTTT. V gene TRBV5-4 combines with J gene TRBJ1-1; 7 bases match TRBD1. Germline trimming cut 4 bases from V and 2 bases from J; bases unmatched to any gene: 8. The CDR3 totals 15 residues. The germline gives CDR1 SGHNT, CDR2 YYREEE (reference sequence).